One TCR beta chain is described in this entry. Some clones are missing from TCRdb's copy, which holds only in-frame ones; the method was immunoSEQ multiplex PCR. The data contain approximately 58,000 clones, about 89% of them singletons. The entry originates in a study of control samples from healthy donors and cancer patients. Germline loops: CDR1 MNHNS, CDR2 SASEGT. The CDR3 totals 16 residues. V gave up 3 bases and J gave up 5 bases, with 17 bases separating them. This sequence was found in a woman in her sixties or seventies with lung cancer. The sample taken for sequencing was PBMCs. The chain carries TRBV6-1 and TRBJ1-5; TRBD1 is a possible D gene (5 bases). The CDR3 nucleotides are TGTGCCAGCAGTGAGCTCAATCCAGGGCTAGATCAGCCCCAGCATTTT. This codes for CASSELNPGLDQPQHF.